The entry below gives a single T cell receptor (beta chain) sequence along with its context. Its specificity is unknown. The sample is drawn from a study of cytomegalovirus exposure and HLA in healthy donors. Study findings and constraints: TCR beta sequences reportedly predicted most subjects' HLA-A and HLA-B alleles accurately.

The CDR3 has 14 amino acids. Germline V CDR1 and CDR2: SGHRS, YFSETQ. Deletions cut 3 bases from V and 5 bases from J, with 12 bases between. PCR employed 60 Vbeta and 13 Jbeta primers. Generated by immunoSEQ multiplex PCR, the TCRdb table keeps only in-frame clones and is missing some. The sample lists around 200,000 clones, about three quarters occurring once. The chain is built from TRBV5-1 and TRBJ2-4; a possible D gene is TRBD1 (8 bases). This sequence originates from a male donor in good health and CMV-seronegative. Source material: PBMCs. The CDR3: CASSWTGRENIQYF. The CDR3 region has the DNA TGCGCCAGCAGCTGGACAGGGAGGGAAAACATTCAGTACTTC.